This T cell receptor beta chain was observed in a study of identical twins. Overall study results and limits: The study found excess low generation probability among twin-shared out-of-frame alpha sequences. Twins' surplus sharing was weaker for beta out-of-frame sequences. Modelling underestimated the level of out-of-frame TCR alpha sharing observed in monozygotic twins.

This clonotype has at least ten counts. Its antigen remains unknown. A universal primer site was created by template switching, with the cDNA bearing unique molecular identifiers. From the 5' RACE reads, TCRdb called clonotypes with MiXCR, one entry per CDR3 protein. Among roughly 1.6 million distinct CDR3 sequences listed, under 35% were seen once. Germline lookup yields CDR1 MNHEY and CDR2 SVGAGI. With 5 bases removed from V and 12 bases from J, the gap between germline ends came to 8 bases. This CDR3 comprises 10 residues. The J gene is TRBJ2-1, the V gene TRBV6-5; D gene ambiguous. The TCR sequence derives from a newborn girl in good health. The specimen was cord blood. The CDR3 loop reads CASSINPQFF. The DNA for the CDR3 is TGTGCCAGCAGTATTAACCCGCAGTTCTTC.